This TCR beta chain is from a study of T-cell memory formation after mild COVID-19. Concerning this clonotype: The antigen is not known.

The study, taken as a whole, reports: Largely, contracting CD4+ clones fell within CM and EM, and contracting CD8+ clones within EMRA. Clones that shrank (day 15 to 85) were balanced CD4/CD8, whereas later expanders leaned CD4+.

Trimming cost V 2 bases and J 3 bases, with 17 bases left between them. CDR3 length: 16 residues. CDR1 is SNHLY, CDR2 FYNNEI, per germline. In TCRdb, the 5' RACE reads were re-called with MiXCR into one record per CDR3 protein. Of roughly 480,000 distinct CDR3 sequences in the sample, approximately 25% were seen once. The origin of this receptor is an adult woman who had mild COVID-19 (a few samples of this study predate the infection). Cell type and time point are not known. Sequenced sample: PBMCs or a T cell subset sorted from them (not recorded which). The rearrangement links TRBV2 to TRBJ2-7; D perhaps matches TRBD2 (5 bases). In nucleotides, the CDR3 is TGTGCCAGCAGTGAATACGCAGCAAGTCGGGGCTACGAGCAGTACTTC. Protein sequence: CASSEYAASRGYEQYF.